The clone carrying this TCR beta chain was counted many times. Its antigen is undetermined. The sample is drawn from a study of T cell repertoires in cytomegalovirus infection. Study as a whole: Indications of both CMV infection and matching HLA type were provided by public TCR beta signatures.

TCRdb recomputed calls from the reads with MiXCR, one row per CDR3 protein. The sample consists of fewer than 350,000 distinct CDR3 sequences, about a sixth of them appearing once. This CDR3 spans 13 amino acids. Between the trimmed V and J ends, which lost 1 base and 7 bases, there was a span of 10 bases. CDR1 SGHTA and CDR2 FQGNSA come from the germline V gene. Study findings and constraints: In two of eight donors, the top clonotype was HLA-C-restricted CMV-specific. Summed public TCR beta family frequency identified CMV carriers bearing the relevant HLA.

The receptor's source is a human donor in good health (CMV status not recorded). Some clones in this sample may be carry-over from other donors' samples. The genes are TRBV7-2 and TRBJ2-5; tentatively, D is TRBD2 (5 bases). Sequencing used PBMCs. The CDR3 loop is CASSLDKSGTQYF. DNA for the CDR3: TGTGCCAGCAGCTTAGATAAAAGCGGGACCCAGTACTTC.